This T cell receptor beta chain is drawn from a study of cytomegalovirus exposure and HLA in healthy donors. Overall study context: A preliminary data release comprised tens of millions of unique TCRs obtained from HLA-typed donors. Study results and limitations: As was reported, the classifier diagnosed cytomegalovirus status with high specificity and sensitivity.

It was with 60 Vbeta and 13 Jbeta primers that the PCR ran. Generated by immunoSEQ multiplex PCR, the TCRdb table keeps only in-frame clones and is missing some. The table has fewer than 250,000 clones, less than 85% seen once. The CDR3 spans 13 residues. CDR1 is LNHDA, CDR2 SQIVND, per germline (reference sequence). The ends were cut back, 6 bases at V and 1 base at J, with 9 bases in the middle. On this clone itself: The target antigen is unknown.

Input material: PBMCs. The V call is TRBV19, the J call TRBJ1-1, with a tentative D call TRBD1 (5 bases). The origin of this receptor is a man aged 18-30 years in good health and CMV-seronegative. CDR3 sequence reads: CASSQDRNTEAFF. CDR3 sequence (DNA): TGTGCCAGTAGCCAAGACAGGAACACTGAAGCTTTCTTT.